This T cell receptor beta chain derives from a study of blood T cell repertoires in COVID-19. On the study more broadly: COVID-19 samples from acute and convalescent phases originated in the United States, Italy and Spain.

The CDR3 consists of 13 residues. Germline assignment: CDR1 SEHNR and CDR2 FQNEAQ (reference sequence). The V and J ends lost 3 bases and 5 bases respectively, with 10 bases between them. Participants, about 18 to 95 years old, spanned approximately 25 US areas. Before being deemed recovered, Cohort 3 donors had two negative PCRs, clearance, or symptom resolution. There are many counts of this clone. TCRdb's table, derived via immunoSEQ multiplex PCR, lists solely in-frame clones and lacks some. This table holds 310,000 or so clones, about nine tenths found once. V and J are TRBV7-9 and TRBJ1-2; a weak D match, TRBD1 (6 bases). This TCR derives from a woman aged 18-35 years who had recovered from COVID-19. The sequenced sample consisted of PBMCs or T cells enriched from blood (not recorded which). This chain's CDR3 is CASSFPGQYGYTF. As DNA, the CDR3 is TGTGCCAGCAGCTTTCCCGGACAGTATGGCTACACCTTC.